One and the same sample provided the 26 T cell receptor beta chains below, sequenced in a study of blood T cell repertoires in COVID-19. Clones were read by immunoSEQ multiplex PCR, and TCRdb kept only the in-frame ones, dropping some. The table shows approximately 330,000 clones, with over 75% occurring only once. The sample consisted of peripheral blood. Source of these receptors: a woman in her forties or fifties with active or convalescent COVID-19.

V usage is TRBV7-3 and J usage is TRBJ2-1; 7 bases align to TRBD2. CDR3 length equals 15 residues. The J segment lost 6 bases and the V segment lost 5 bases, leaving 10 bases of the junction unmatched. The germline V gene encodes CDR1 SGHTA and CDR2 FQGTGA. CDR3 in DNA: TGTGCCAGCAGCCCTCCCTTAGCGGGTGTCAATGAGCAGTTCTTC. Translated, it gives CASSPPLAGVNEQFF.

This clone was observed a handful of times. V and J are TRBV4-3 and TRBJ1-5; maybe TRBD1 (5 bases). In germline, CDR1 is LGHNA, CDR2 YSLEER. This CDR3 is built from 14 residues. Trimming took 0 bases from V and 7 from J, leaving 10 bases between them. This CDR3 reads CASSQDLGLQPQHF. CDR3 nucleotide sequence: TGCGCCAGCAGCCAAGATCTGGGGCTCCAGCCCCAGCATTTT.

For the CDR3, the DNA is TGCAGCGGGGATACAGGGCTATTCACAGATACGCAGTATTTT. Its protein is CSGDTGLFTDTQYF. The rearrangement joins TRBV29-1 to TRBJ2-3, with TRBD1 as a possible D gene (6 bases). The germline V and J ends were trimmed by 7 bases and 2 bases, with 16 bases remaining between them. The CDR3 covers 14 residues. The germline CDR1 and CDR2 sequences are SQVTM and ANQGSEA.

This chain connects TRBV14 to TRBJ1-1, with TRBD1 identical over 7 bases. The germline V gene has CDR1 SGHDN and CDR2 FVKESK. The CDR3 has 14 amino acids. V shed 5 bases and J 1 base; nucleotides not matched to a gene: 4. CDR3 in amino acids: CASSTHRGNTEAFF. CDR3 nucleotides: TGTGCCAGCAGCACTCACAGGGGGAACACTGAAGCTTTCTTT.

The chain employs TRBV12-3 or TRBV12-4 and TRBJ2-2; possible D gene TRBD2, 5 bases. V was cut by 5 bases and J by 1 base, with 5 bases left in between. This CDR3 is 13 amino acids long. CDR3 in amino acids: CASSRGNTGELFF. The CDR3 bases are TGTGCCAGCAGTCGGGGGAACACCGGGGAGCTGTTTTTT.

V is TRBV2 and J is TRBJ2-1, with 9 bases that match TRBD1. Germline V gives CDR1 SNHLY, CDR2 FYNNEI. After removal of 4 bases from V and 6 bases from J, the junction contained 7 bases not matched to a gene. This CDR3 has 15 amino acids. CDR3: CASSVPGQGFNEQFF. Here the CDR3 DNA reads TGTGCCAGCAGTGTCCCGGGACAGGGTTTCAATGAGCAGTTCTTC.

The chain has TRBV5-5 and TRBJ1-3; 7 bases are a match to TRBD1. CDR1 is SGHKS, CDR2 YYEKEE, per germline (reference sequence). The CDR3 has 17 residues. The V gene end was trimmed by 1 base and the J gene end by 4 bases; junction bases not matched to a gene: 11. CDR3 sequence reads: CASSLNSQGTSGNTIYF. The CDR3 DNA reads TGTGCCAGCAGCTTGAATTCACAGGGGACTTCGGGAAACACCATATATTTT.

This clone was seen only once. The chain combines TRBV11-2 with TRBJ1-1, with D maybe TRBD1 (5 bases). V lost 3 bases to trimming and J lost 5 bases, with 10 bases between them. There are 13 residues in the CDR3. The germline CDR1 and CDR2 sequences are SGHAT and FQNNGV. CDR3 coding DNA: TGTGCCAGCAGCTTTCAGGGTCAGACTGAAGCTTTCTTT. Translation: CASSFQGQTEAFF.

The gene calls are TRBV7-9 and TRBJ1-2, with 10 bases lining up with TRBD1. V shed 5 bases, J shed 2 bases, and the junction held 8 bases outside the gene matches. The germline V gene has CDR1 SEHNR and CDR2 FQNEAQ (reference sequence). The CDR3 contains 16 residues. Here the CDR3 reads CASSPKGTGENYGYTF. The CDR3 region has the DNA TGTGCCAGCAGCCCCAAAGGGACAGGGGAGAACTATGGCTACACCTTC.

Written as DNA, the CDR3 is TGTGCCAGCAGCTTAAGGCAGGGCACAGATACGCAGTATTTT. As protein: CASSLRQGTDTQYF. The V and J genes are TRBV11-2 and TRBJ2-3; D gene ambiguous. The CDR3 loop spans 14 amino acids. CDR1 is SGHAT, CDR2 FQNNGV, per germline. Trimming took 2 bases from V and 1 from J, leaving 7 bases between them.

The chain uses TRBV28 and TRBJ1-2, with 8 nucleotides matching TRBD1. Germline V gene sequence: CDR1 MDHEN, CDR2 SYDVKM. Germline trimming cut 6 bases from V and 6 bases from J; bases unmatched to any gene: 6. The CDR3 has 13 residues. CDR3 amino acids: CASRYQGADGYTF. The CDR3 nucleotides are TGTGCCAGCAGATACCAGGGGGCCGATGGCTACACCTTC.

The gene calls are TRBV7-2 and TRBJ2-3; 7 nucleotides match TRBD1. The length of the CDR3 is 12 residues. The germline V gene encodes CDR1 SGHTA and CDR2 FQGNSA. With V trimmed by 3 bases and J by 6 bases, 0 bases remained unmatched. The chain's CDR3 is CASSLTGDTQYF. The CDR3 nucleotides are TGTGCCAGCAGCTTGACAGGGGATACGCAGTATTTT.

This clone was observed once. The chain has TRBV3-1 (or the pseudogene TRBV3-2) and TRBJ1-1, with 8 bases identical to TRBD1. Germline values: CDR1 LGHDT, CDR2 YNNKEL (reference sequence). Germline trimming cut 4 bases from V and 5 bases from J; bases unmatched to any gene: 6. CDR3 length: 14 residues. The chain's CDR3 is CASSPGQEGTEAFF. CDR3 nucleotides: TGTGCCAGCAGCCCGGGACAGGAGGGGACTGAAGCTTTCTTT.

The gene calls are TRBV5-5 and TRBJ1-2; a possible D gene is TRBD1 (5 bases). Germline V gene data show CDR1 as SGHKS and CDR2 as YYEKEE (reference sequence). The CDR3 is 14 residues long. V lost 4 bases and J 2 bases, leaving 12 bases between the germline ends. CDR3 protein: CASSTGAQNYGYTF. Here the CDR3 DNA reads TGTGCCAGCAGCACAGGCGCTCAAAACTATGGCTACACCTTC.

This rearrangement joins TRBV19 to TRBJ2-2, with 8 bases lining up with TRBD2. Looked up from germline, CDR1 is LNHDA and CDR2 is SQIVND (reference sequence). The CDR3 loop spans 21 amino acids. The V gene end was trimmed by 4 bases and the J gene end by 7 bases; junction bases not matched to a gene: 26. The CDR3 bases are TGTGCCAGTAGTACATACCCTAGACTAACCGGGACTAGACAGCGGGGCGGGGAGCTGTTTTTT. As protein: CASSTYPRLTGTRQRGGELFF. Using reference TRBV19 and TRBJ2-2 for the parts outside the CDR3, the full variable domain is DGGITQSPKYLFRKEGQNVTLSCEQNLNHDAMYWYRQDPGQGLRLIYYSQIVNDFQKGDIAEGYSVSREKKESFPLTVTSAQKNPTAFYLCASSTYPRLTGTRQRGGELFFGEGSRLTVL.

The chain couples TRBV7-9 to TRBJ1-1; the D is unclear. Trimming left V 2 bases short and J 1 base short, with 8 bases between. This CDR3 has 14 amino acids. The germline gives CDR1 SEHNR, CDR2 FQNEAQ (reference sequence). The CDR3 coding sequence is TGTGCCAGCAGCTTATACGGTGAGAACACTGAAGCTTTCTTT. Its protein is CASSLYGENTEAFF.

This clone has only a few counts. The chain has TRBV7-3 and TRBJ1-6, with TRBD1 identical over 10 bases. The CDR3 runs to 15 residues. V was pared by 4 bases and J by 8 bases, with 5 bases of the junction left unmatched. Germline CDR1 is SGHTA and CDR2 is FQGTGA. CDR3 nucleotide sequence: TGTGCCAGCAGCTCGGGGACAGGGGACGATTCACCCCTCCACTTT. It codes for CASSSGTGDDSPLHF.

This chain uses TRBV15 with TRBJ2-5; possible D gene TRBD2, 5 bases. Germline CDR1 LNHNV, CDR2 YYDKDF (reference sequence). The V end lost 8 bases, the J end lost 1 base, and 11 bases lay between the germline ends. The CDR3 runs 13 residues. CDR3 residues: CATGERSQETQYF. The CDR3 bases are TGTGCCACCGGAGAGCGGTCCCAAGAGACCCAGTACTTC. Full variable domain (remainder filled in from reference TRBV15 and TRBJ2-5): DAMVIQNPRYQVTQFGKPVTLSCSQTLNHNVMYWYQQKSSQAPKLLFHYYDKDFNNEADTPDNFQSRRPNTSFCFLDIRSPGLGDTAMYLCATGERSQETQYFGPGTRLLVL.

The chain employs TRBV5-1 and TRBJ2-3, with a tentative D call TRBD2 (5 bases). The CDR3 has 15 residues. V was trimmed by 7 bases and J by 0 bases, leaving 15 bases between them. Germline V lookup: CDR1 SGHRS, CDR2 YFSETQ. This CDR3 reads CASLRGQYSTDTQYF. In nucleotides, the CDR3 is TGCGCCAGCCTTCGAGGGCAGTATAGCACAGATACGCAGTATTTT.

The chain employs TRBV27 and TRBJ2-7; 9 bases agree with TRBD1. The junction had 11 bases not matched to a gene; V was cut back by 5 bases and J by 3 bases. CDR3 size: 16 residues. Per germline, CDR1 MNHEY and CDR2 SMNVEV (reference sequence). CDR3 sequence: CASSVGPGQGFYEQYF. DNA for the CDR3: TGTGCCAGCAGTGTCGGACCGGGACAGGGATTCTACGAGCAGTACTTC.

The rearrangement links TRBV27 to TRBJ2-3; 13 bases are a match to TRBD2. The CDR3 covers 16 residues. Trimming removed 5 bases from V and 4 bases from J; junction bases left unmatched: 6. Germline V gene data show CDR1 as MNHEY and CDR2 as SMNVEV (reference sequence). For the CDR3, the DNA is TGTGCCAGCAGTCCAGGACTAGCGGGAGTCCCAGATACGCAGTATTTT. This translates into CASSPGLAGVPDTQYF.

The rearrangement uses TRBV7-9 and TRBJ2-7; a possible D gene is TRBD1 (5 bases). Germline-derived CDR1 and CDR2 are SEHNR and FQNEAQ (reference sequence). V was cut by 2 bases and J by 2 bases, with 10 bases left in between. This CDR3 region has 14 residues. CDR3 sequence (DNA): TGTGCCAGCAGCTTAAGAGTGGGGCCCTACGAGCAGTACTTC. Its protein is CASSLRVGPYEQYF.

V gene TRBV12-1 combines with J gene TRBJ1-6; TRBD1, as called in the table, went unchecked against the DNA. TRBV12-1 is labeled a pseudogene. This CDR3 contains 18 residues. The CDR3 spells CASSFDWSTGGINSPLHF. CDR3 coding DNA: TGTGCCAGCAGCTTTGATTGGAGCACAGGGGGGATTAATTCACCCCTCCACTTT.

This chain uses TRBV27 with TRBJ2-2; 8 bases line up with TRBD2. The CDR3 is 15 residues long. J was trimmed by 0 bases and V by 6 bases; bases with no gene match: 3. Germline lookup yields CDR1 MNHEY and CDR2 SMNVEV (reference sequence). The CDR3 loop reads CASRAGGANTGELFF. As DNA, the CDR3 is TGTGCCAGCAGGGCGGGGGGCGCGAACACCGGGGAGCTGTTTTTT.

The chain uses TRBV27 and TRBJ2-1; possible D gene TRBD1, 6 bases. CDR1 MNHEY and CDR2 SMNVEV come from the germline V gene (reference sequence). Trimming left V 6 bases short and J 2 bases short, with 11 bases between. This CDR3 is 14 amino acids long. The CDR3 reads CASRRGGAYNEQFF. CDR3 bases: TGTGCCAGCAGGCGAGGGGGAGCCTACAATGAGCAGTTCTTC.

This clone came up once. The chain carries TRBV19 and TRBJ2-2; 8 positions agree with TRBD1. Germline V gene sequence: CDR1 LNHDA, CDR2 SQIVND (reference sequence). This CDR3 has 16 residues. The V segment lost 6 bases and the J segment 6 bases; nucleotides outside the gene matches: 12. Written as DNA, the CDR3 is TGTGCCAGTAGGGATCCGGGACAGGCTACCCCCGGGGAGCTGTTTTTT. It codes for CASRDPGQATPGELFF.